The 27 T cell receptor beta chains listed next were all sequenced from one sample in a study of CD8+ T cells in alopecia areata. RNA extraction and reverse transcription yielded cDNA as sequencing template. The assay was immunoSEQ multiplex PCR, and TCRdb's table has in-frame clones only and misses some. The sample records a few hundred thousand clones, roughly two fifths being singletons. The treatment here: oral pan-JAK inhibitor, 5-10 mg twice daily. The specimen comprised CD4+ T cells sorted from blood, sampled at approximately week 31, from a patient treated with tofacitinib. Receptors were obtained from a human donor with alopecia areata.

This clone was observed a few times. V gene TRBV7-9 combines with J gene TRBJ1-2; TRBD1 matches 12 bases. CDR1 is SEHNR, CDR2 FQNEAQ, per germline (reference sequence). The length of the CDR3 is 15 residues. The V and J ends lost 5 bases and 8 bases, in that order; junction bases with no gene match: 9. In DNA, the CDR3 is TGTGCCAGCAGCAGTCCGGGACAGGGGGCGCAAGGCTACACCTTC. Residues: CASSSPGQGAQGYTF.

The chain combines TRBV6-1 with TRBJ1-2; D gene uncertain. This CDR3 is 11 amino acids long. Germline CDR1 MNHNS, CDR2 SASEGT. Trimming removed 6 bases from V and 8 bases from J, with 10 bases in between. CDR3 sequence: CASREMGGYTF. The CDR3 DNA follows: TGTGCCAGCAGGGAAATGGGGGGCTACACCTTC.

This chain links TRBV5-6 with TRBJ2-5; 8 nucleotides agree with TRBD1. V was pared by 1 base and J by 5 bases, with 7 bases of the junction left unmatched. CDR1 and CDR2 (germline): SGHDT, YYEEEE. The CDR3 spans 15 residues. The CDR3 nucleotides are TGTGCCAGCAGCTTGTACCCGGACAGGGAGGAGACCCAGTACTTC. It is translated as CASSLYPDREETQYF. Based on the CDR3 plus reference TRBV5-6 and TRBJ2-5, the full variable domain is DAGVTQSPTHLIKTRGQQVTLRCSPKSGHDTVSWYQQALGQGPQFIFQYYEEEERQRGNFPDRFSGHQFPNYSSELNVNALLLGDSALYLCASSLYPDREETQYFGPGTRLLVL.

The chain employs TRBV28 and TRBJ2-3; weak D call: TRBD2 (6 bases). V lost 4 bases to trimming and J lost 5 bases, with 19 bases between them. The CDR3 runs to 16 residues. The V gene's germline CDR1 is MDHEN and CDR2 SYDVKM. The CDR3 DNA follows: TGTGCCAGCAGTTCCGCGGGGTGGTCTGGGGGAGATACGCAGTATTTT. It codes for CASSSAGWSGGDTQYF.

The CDR3 DNA sequence: TGTGCCACCAGCACTTACGGACAGGGGGATCAGCCCCAGCATTTT. This gives the protein CATSTYGQGDQPQHF. The chain joins TRBV15 to TRBJ1-5; 10 bases fit TRBD1. Per the germline V gene, CDR1 is LNHNV and CDR2 is YYDKDF (reference sequence). With V trimmed by 4 bases and J by 5 bases, 5 bases remained unmatched. This CDR3 has 15 amino acids.

This clone was counted between two and nine times. The chain links TRBV29-1 to TRBJ1-1; 12 bases match TRBD1. V was pared by 7 bases and J by 7 bases, with 7 bases of the junction left unmatched. Germline V gene data show CDR1 as SQVTM and CDR2 as ANQGSEA. CDR3 length: 13 residues. The CDR3 protein is CSARGQGAVEAFF. As DNA, the CDR3 is TGCAGCGCCCGGGGACAGGGGGCTGTTGAAGCTTTCTTT.

In regard to this clone: At the DNA level, this CDR3 is encoded by other sequences in the same sample as well. V is TRBV30 and J is TRBJ1-1, with 8 bases aligning to TRBD1. The J segment lost 1 base and the V segment lost 8 bases, leaving 3 bases of the junction unmatched. CDR1 is GTSNPN, CDR2 SVGIG, per germline (reference sequence). The CDR3 totals 12 residues. The CDR3 DNA sequence: TGTGCCCGCAGGGGGCGGAACACTGAAGCTTTCTTT. It encodes CARRGRNTEAFF.

This clone has a handful of counts. The genes are TRBV27 and TRBJ1-5; no clear D. Trimming pared 5 bases from V and 0 bases from J, leaving 5 bases between. CDR1 MNHEY and CDR2 SMNVEV come from the germline V gene (reference sequence). CDR3 length equals 13 residues. In nucleotides, the CDR3 is TGTGCCAGCAGTGTCCGTAGCAATCAGCCCCAGCATTTT. This translates into CASSVRSNQPQHF.

CDR3 residues: CAWSVAWAREQFF. CDR3 bases: TGTGCCTGGAGTGTAGCATGGGCTCGTGAGCAGTTCTTC. This chain connects TRBV30 to TRBJ2-1; D is undetermined. This CDR3 spans 13 amino acids. Germline CDR1 is GTSNPN and CDR2 is SVGIG (reference sequence). V lost 0 bases to trimming and J lost 9 bases, with 12 bases between them.

This clone was seen only a few times. The chain employs TRBV29-1 and TRBJ1-2, with TRBD1 matching 8 bases. Germline CDR1 and CDR2: SQVTM and ANQGSEA. With V trimmed by 4 bases and J by 8 bases, 3 bases remained unmatched. The CDR3 loop spans 11 amino acids. This CDR3 is CSVGTGNGYTF. In DNA, the CDR3 is TGCAGCGTTGGGACAGGGAACGGCTACACCTTC.

The sample holds a few counts of this clone. This rearrangement joins TRBV29-1 to TRBJ1-5; possibly TRBD1 for D (6 bases). V dropped 7 bases and J dropped 3 bases, with 10 bases sitting between them. This CDR3 contains 12 residues. The germline V gene encodes CDR1 SQVTM and CDR2 ANQGSEA. CDR3 coding DNA: TGCAGCGCGGGACAACCCAATCAGCCCCAGCATTTT. Its translation: CSAGQPNQPQHF. The whole variable domain, remainder taken from reference TRBV29-1 and TRBJ1-5, is SAVISQKPSRDICQRGTSLTIQCQVDSQVTMMFWYRQQPGQSLTLIATANQGSEATYESGFVIDKFPISRPNLTFSTLTVSNMSPEDSSIYLCSAGQPNQPQHFGDGTRLSIL.

The chain carries TRBV5-1 and TRBJ2-7, with 9 bases that match TRBD1. V was pared by 0 bases and J by 3 bases, with 1 base of the junction left unmatched. CDR3 length equals 14 residues. Germline V gene sequence: CDR1 SGHRS, CDR2 YFSETQ. The CDR3 DNA follows: TGCGCCAGCAGCTTGGGGGACAGGGACTACGAGCAGTACTTC. This gives the protein CASSLGDRDYEQYF.

This chain's CDR3 is CASSDGSSLGEQYF. CDR3 bases: TGTGCCAGCAGCGACGGCTCGTCCCTCGGCGAGCAGTACTTC. The chain joins TRBV14 to TRBJ2-7; D uncertain. The CDR3 has 14 amino acids. V lost 5 bases to trimming and J lost 6 bases, with 17 bases between them. CDR1 and CDR2 from the germline V gene are SGHDN and FVKESK.

Only a few counts were recorded for this clone. V gene TRBV7-2 combines with J gene TRBJ2-3, with 8 bases identical to TRBD2. With 5 bases clipped from V and 0 bases from J, the junction kept 4 bases outside the gene matches. Germline CDR1 reads SGHTA; CDR2 reads FQGNSA. The CDR3 covers 15 residues. The CDR3: CASSLSGTSTDTQYF. CDR3 bases: TGTGCCAGCAGCCTTAGCGGGACTAGCACAGATACGCAGTATTTT.

This clone was seen only a few times. The rearrangement uses TRBV28 and TRBJ2-7; D tentatively fits TRBD1 or TRBD2 (5 bases each). The germline V gene has CDR1 MDHEN and CDR2 SYDVKM. V was shortened by 8 bases and J by 7 bases, with 12 bases between the two germline ends. This CDR3 is built from 11 residues. The CDR3 DNA reads as TGTGCCAGCGGGACGACAAGGGAGCAGTACTTC. It yields the protein CASGTTREQYF.

This clone was seen only a few times. The V and J genes are TRBV4-1 and TRBJ2-1; 7 bases agree with TRBD2. This CDR3 region has 17 residues. Trimming at V came to 0 bases and at J to 8 bases, leaving 13 bases not matched to a gene. Germline V gene lookup returns CDR1 MGHRA and CDR2 YSYEKL. DNA for the CDR3: TGCGCCAGCAGCCAAGATCCGGCGGGAGCCCCAAGGGATGAGCAGTTCTTC. The encoded protein is CASSQDPAGAPRDEQFF.

The chain has TRBV18 and TRBJ1-1; D is unresolved. The CDR3 is 13 amino acids. The germline CDR1 and CDR2 sequences are KGHSH and LQKENI. V lost 3 bases and J 8 bases, leaving 13 bases between the germline ends. CDR3 sequence: CASSPLVGSEAFF. CDR3 nucleotide sequence: TGTGCCAGCTCACCTCTCGTGGGCTCCGAAGCTTTCTTT.

This clone was seen a handful of times. The rearrangement links TRBV30 to TRBJ1-1; tentatively, D is TRBD1 (6 bases). With 3 bases removed from V and 1 base from J, the gap between germline ends came to 12 bases. Germline V gives CDR1 GTSNPN, CDR2 SVGIG (reference sequence). This CDR3 contains 14 residues. The CDR3 region is CAWRPDSQNTEAFF. The CDR3 DNA reads as TGTGCCTGGAGACCGGACAGCCAGAACACTGAAGCTTTCTTT.

The chain is built from TRBV7-6 and TRBJ2-7, with D possibly TRBD1 on 6 matching bases. Per germline, CDR1 SGHVS and CDR2 FNYEAQ. This CDR3 contains 13 residues. V lost 6 bases to trimming and J lost 3 bases, with 12 bases between them. The CDR3 loop reads CASSFGQFYEQYF. The CDR3 DNA reads TGTGCCAGCAGTTTCGGACAGTTCTACGAGCAGTACTTC.

The chain joins TRBV18 to TRBJ1-1, with 7 positions matching TRBD1. The CDR3 contains 15 residues. CDR1 is KGHSH and CDR2 is LQKENI in the germline V gene. V lost 4 bases to trimming and J lost 2 bases; unmatched junction nucleotides: 7. In DNA, the CDR3 is TGTGCCAGCTCACTCAGGACAGGACAAAACACTGAAGCTTTCTTT. Translating it yields CASSLRTGQNTEAFF. The complete variable domain, with remaining parts taken from reference TRBV18 and TRBJ1-1, reads NAGVMQNPRHLVRRRGQEARLRCSPMKGHSHVYWYRQLPEEGLKFMVYLQKENIIDESGMPKERFSAEFPKEGPSILRIQQVVRGDSAAYFCASSLRTGQNTEAFFGQGTRLTVV.

This clone was counted a few times. V usage is TRBV29-1 and J usage is TRBJ1-1, with 8 bases aligning to TRBD1. The V and J ends lost 8 bases and 4 bases, in that order; junction bases with no gene match: 6. Germline assignment: CDR1 SQVTM and CDR2 ANQGSEA. CDR3 length equals 12 residues. The CDR3 loop reads CSIGQGSTEAFF. The CDR3 nucleotides read TGCAGCATCGGACAGGGAAGCACTGAAGCTTTCTTT.

This rearrangement joins TRBV5-4 to TRBJ1-3; D remains ambiguous. Germline V CDR1 and CDR2: SGHNT, YYREEE (reference sequence). The CDR3 length is 12 residues. V dropped 0 bases and J dropped 4 bases, with 2 bases sitting between them. The CDR3 loop is CASSLDGNTIYF. The CDR3 DNA sequence: TGTGCCAGCAGCTTGGACGGAAACACCATATATTTT.

The chain joins TRBV9 to TRBJ1-5; D is uncertain. Trimming shortened V by 0 bases and J by 2 bases, and 9 bases separated the two germline ends. The CDR3 runs 15 residues. The V gene's germline CDR1 is SGDLS and CDR2 YYNGEE. CDR3 sequence: CASSVDGMGNQPQHF. In DNA form, the CDR3 reads TGTGCCAGCAGCGTAGATGGGATGGGCAATCAGCCCCAGCATTTT.

This clone has only a few counts. J is TRBJ2-1 and V is TRBV20-1, with D possibly being TRBD2 (5 bases). V was pared by 6 bases and J by 3 bases, with 6 bases between. This CDR3 has 11 amino acids. Per the germline V gene, CDR1 is DFQATT and CDR2 is SNEGSKA (reference sequence). CDR3 bases: TGCAGTGCCCGGGACTACAATGAGCAGTTCTTC. This sequence encodes CSARDYNEQFF.

The rearrangement uses TRBV5-4 and TRBJ2-7; the D is unclear. Trimming cost V 3 bases and J 6 bases, with 16 bases left between them. Germline lookup yields CDR1 SGHNT and CDR2 YYREEE (reference sequence). The CDR3 covers 14 residues. The CDR3 reads CASSSWTDSLEQYF. For the CDR3, the DNA is TGTGCCAGCAGCTCCTGGACGGATTCCCTCGAGCAGTACTTC.

The chain combines TRBV9 with TRBJ2-3, with 9 nucleotides matching TRBD1. This CDR3 contains 16 residues. Germline lookup yields CDR1 SGDLS and CDR2 YYNGEE. V was pared by 4 bases and J by 2 bases, with 8 bases of the junction left unmatched. This CDR3 reads CASSILQGAPTDTQYF. Written as DNA, the CDR3 is TGTGCCAGCAGCATTCTACAGGGGGCTCCCACAGATACGCAGTATTTT. Supplemented by reference TRBV9 and TRBJ2-3, the full variable domain reads DSGVTQTPKHLITATGQRVTLRCSPRSGDLSVYWYQQSLDQGLQFLIQYYNGEERAKGNILERFSAQQFPDLHSELNLSSLELGDSALYFCASSILQGAPTDTQYFGPGTRLTVL.

The chain links TRBV9 to TRBJ2-7; 7 nucleotides line up with TRBD1. The J segment lost 3 bases and the V segment lost 0 bases, leaving 3 bases of the junction unmatched. The CDR3 is 14 amino acids. Germline CDR1 reads SGDLS; CDR2 reads YYNGEE. CDR3 in DNA: TGTGCCAGCAGCGTAGCCTGGGACAGCTACGAGCAGTACTTC. Protein: CASSVAWDSYEQYF.